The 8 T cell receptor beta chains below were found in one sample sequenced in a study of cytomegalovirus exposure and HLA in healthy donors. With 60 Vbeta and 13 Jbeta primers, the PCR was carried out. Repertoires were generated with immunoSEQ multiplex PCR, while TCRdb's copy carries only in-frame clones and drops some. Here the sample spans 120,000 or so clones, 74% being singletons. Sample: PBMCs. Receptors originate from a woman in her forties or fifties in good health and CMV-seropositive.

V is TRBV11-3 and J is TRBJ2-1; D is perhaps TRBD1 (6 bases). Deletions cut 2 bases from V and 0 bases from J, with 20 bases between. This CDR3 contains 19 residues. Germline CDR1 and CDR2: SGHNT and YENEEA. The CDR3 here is CASSLSPGATVSSYNEQFF. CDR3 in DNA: TGTGCCAGCAGCTTATCCCCAGGGGCCACAGTAAGCTCCTACAATGAGCAGTTCTTC.

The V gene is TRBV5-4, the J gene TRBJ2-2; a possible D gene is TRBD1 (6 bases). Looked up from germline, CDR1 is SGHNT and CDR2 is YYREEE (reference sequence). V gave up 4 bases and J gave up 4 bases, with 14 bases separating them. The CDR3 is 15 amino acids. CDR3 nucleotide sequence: TGTGCCAGCAGCCAAACAGGGCCCTCCACCGGGGAGCTGTTTTTT. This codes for CASSQTGPSTGELFF.

This CDR3 is CASSVGLDTQYF. The CDR3 region has the DNA TGTGCCAGCAGCGTGGGCTTGGATACGCAGTATTTT. The chain combines TRBV9 with TRBJ2-3; D remains unclear. Trimming shortened V by 2 bases and J by 6 bases, and 7 bases separated the two germline ends. The CDR3 extends over 12 amino acids. Germline loops: CDR1 SGDLS, CDR2 YYNGEE.

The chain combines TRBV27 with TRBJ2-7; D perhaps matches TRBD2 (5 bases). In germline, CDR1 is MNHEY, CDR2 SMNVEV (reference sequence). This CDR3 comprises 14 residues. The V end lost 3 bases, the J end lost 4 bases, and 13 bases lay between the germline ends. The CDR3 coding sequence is TGTGCCAGCAGTTTCCTGAGGGAAGGGTACGAGCAGTACTTC. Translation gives CASSFLREGYEQYF.

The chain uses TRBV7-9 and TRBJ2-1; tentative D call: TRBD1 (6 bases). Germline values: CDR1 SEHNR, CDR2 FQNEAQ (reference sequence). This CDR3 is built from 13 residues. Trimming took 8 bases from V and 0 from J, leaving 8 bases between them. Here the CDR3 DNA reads TGTGCCAGCCAGGGGACCTCCTACAATGAGCAGTTCTTC. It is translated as CASQGTSYNEQFF.

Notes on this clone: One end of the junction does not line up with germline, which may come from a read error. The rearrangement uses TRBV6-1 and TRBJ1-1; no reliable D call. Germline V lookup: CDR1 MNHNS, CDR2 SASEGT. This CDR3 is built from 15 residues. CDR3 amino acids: CTSSEGANMNTEAFF. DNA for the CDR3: TGTACCAGCAGTGAAGGAGCGAACATGAACACTGAAGCTTTCTTT.

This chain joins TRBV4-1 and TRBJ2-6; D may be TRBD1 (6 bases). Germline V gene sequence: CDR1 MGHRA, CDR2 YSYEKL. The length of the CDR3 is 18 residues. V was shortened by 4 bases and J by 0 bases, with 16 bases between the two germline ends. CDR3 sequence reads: CASSPTQGTGSGANVLTF. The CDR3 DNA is TGCGCCAGCAGCCCCACACAGGGTACGGGCTCTGGGGCCAACGTCCTGACTTTC.

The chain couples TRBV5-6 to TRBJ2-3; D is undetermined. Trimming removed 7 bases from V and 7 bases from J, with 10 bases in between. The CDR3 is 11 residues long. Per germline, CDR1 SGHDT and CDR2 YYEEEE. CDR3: CASSNLNTQYF. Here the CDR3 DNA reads TGTGCCAGCTCTAATTTAAATACGCAGTATTTT.